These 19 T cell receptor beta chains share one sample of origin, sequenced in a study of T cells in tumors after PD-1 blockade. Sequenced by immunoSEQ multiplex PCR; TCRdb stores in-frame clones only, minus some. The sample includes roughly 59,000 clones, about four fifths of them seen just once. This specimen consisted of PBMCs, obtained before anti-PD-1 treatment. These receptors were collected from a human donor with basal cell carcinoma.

The CDR3 sequence is CASSEVRSAPDGYTF. CDR3 in DNA: TGTGCCAGCAGTGAAGTTCGTTCGGCTCCTGATGGCTACACCTTC. The rearrangement links TRBV2 to TRBJ1-2; D call uncertain. The CDR3 length is 15 residues. Germline V gene data show CDR1 as SNHLY and CDR2 as FYNNEI. Trimming shortened V by 1 base and J by 6 bases, and 15 bases separated the two germline ends. The full variable domain, with the rest looked up from reference TRBV2 and TRBJ1-2, is EPEVTQTPSHQVTQMGQEVILRCVPISNHLYFYWYRQILGQKVEFLVSFYNNEISEKSEIFDDQFSVERPDGSNFTLKIRSTKLEDSAMYFCASSEVRSAPDGYTFGSGTRLTVV.

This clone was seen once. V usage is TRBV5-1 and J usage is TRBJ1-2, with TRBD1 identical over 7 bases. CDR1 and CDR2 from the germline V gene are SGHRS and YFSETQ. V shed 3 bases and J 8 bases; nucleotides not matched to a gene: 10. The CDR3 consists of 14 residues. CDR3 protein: CASSSGTAATGYTF. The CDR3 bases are TGCGCCAGCAGCTCAGGGACAGCCGCGACCGGCTACACCTTC.

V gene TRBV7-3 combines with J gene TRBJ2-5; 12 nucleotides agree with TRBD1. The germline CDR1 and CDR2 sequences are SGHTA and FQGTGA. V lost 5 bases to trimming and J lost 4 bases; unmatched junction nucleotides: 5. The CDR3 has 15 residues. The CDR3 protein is CASSDGTGGPETQYF. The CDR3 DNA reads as TGTGCCAGCAGCGACGGGACAGGGGGCCCAGAGACCCAGTACTTC.

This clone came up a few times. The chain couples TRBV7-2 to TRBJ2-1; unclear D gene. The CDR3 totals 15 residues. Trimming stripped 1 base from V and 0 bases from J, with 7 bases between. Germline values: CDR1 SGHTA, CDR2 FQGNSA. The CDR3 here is CASSLDSGSYNEQFF. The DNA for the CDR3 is TGTGCCAGCAGCTTAGATTCTGGCTCCTACAATGAGCAGTTCTTC.

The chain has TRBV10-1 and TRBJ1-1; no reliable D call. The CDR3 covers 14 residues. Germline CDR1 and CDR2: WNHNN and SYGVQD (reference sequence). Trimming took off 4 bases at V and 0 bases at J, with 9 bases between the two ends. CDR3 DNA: TGCGCCAGCAGTGCCGGACTGATGAACACTGAAGCTTTCTTT. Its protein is CASSAGLMNTEAFF.

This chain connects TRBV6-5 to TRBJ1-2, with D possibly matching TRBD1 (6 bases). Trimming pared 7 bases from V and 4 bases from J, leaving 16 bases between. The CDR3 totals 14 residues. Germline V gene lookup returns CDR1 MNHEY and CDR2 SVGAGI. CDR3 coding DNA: TGTGCCAGCACCCAGGGGCAGGGCAGCTATGGCTACACCTTC. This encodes CASTQGQGSYGYTF.

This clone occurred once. The chain's CDR3 is CASSSTGGAGGNTIYF. CDR3 sequence (DNA): TGCGCCAGCAGCTCGACAGGGGGCGCGGGTGGAAACACCATATATTTT. The V call is TRBV5-1, the J call TRBJ1-3, with TRBD1 identical over 10 bases. The CDR3 is 16 amino acids. Germline assignment: CDR1 SGHRS and CDR2 YFSETQ. With V trimmed by 3 bases and J by 3 bases, 6 bases remained unmatched. The full variable domain, with the rest looked up from reference TRBV5-1 and TRBJ1-3, is KAGVTQTPRYLIKTRGQQVTLSCSPISGHRSVSWYQQTPGQGLQFLFEYFSETQRNKGNFPGRFSGRQFSNSRSEMNVSTLELGDSALYLCASSSTGGAGGNTIYFGEGSWLTVV.

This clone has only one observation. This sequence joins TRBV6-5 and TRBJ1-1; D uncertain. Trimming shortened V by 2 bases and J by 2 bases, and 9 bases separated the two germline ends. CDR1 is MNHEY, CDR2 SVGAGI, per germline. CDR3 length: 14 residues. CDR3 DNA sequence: TGTGCCAGCAGTTACATAAGCACCAACACTGAAGCTTTCTTT. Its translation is CASSYISTNTEAFF.

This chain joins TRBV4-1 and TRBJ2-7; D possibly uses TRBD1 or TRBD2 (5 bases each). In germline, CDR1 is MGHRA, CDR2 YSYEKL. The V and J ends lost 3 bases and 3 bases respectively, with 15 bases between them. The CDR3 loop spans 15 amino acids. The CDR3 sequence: CASSQTGTDIYEQYF. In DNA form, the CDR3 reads TGCGCCAGCAGCCAGACCGGGACCGACATCTACGAGCAGTACTTC.

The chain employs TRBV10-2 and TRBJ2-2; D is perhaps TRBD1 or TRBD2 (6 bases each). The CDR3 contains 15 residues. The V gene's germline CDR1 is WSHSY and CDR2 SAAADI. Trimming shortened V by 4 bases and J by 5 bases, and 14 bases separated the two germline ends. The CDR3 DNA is TGCGCCAGCAGTGCAACAGGGAGGAATACCGGGGAGCTGTTTTTT. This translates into CASSATGRNTGELFF.

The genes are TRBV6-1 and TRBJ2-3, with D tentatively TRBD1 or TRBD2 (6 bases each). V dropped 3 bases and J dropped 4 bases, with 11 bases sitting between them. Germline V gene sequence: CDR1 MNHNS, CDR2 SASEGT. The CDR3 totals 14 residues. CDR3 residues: CASSDLGGADTQYF. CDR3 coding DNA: TGTGCCAGCAGTGACCTGGGGGGCGCAGATACGCAGTATTTT.

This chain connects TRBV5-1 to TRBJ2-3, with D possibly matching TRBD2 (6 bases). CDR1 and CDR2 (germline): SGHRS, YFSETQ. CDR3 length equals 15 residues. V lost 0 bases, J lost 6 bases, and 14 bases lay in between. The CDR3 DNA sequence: TGCGCCAGCAGCTTGGATGCGGGGCACAGGGATACGCAGTATTTT. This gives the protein CASSLDAGHRDTQYF.

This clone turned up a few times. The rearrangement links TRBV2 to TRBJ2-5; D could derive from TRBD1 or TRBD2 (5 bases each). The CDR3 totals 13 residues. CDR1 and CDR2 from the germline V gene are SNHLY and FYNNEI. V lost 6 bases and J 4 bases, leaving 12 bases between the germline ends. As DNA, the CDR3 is TGTGCCAGCAGCCGGGACCGAGGAGAGACCCAGTACTTC. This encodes CASSRDRGETQYF.

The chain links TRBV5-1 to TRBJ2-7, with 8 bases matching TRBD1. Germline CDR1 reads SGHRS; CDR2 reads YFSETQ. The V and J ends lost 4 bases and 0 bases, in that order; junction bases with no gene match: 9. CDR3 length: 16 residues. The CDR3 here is CASSSSTGDPSYEQYF. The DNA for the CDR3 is TGCGCCAGCAGCAGCTCGACAGGGGACCCCTCCTACGAGCAGTACTTC. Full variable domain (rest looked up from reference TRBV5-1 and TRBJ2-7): KAGVTQTPRYLIKTRGQQVTLSCSPISGHRSVSWYQQTPGQGLQFLFEYFSETQRNKGNFPGRFSGRQFSNSRSEMNVSTLELGDSALYLCASSSSTGDPSYEQYFGPGTRLTVT.

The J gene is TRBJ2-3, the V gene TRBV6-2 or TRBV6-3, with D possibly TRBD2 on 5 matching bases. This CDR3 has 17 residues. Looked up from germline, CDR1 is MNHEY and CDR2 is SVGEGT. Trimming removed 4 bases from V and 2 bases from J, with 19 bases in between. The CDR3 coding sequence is TGTGCCAGCAGTTCTATTGTAGTCCGACTACCCACAGATACGCAGTATTTT. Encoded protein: CASSSIVVRLPTDTQYF.

The CDR3 sequence: CASSIDQTGANVLTF. CDR3 nucleotide sequence: TGTGCCAGCAGCATAGACCAAACCGGGGCCAACGTCCTGACTTTC. The chain recombines TRBV5-4 with TRBJ2-6; D call uncertain. The CDR3 loop spans 15 amino acids. V was pared by 4 bases and J by 4 bases, with 12 bases between. Germline V CDR1 and CDR2: SGHNT, YYREEE (reference sequence).

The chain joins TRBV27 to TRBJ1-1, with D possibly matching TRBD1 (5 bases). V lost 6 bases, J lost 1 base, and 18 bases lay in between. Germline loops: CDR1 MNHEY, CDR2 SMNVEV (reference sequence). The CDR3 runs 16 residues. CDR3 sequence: CASREGKRGRNTEAFF. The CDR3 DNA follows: TGTGCCAGCAGAGAAGGGAAGAGGGGTAGGAACACTGAAGCTTTCTTT.

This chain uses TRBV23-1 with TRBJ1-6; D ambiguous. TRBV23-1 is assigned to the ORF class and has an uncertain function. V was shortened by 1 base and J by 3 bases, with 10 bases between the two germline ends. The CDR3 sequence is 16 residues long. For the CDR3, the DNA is TGCGCCAGCAGTCAATGGGAGGAACTCTATAATTCACCCCTCCACTTT. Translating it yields CASSQWEELYNSPLHF.

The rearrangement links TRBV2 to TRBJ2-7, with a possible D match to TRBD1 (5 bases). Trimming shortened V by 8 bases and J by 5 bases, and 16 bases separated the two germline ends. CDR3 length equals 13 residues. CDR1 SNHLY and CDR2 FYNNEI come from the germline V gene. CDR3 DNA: TGTGCCAGCCAAGGGGCAGGGTACAACGAGCAGTACTTC. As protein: CASQGAGYNEQYF.